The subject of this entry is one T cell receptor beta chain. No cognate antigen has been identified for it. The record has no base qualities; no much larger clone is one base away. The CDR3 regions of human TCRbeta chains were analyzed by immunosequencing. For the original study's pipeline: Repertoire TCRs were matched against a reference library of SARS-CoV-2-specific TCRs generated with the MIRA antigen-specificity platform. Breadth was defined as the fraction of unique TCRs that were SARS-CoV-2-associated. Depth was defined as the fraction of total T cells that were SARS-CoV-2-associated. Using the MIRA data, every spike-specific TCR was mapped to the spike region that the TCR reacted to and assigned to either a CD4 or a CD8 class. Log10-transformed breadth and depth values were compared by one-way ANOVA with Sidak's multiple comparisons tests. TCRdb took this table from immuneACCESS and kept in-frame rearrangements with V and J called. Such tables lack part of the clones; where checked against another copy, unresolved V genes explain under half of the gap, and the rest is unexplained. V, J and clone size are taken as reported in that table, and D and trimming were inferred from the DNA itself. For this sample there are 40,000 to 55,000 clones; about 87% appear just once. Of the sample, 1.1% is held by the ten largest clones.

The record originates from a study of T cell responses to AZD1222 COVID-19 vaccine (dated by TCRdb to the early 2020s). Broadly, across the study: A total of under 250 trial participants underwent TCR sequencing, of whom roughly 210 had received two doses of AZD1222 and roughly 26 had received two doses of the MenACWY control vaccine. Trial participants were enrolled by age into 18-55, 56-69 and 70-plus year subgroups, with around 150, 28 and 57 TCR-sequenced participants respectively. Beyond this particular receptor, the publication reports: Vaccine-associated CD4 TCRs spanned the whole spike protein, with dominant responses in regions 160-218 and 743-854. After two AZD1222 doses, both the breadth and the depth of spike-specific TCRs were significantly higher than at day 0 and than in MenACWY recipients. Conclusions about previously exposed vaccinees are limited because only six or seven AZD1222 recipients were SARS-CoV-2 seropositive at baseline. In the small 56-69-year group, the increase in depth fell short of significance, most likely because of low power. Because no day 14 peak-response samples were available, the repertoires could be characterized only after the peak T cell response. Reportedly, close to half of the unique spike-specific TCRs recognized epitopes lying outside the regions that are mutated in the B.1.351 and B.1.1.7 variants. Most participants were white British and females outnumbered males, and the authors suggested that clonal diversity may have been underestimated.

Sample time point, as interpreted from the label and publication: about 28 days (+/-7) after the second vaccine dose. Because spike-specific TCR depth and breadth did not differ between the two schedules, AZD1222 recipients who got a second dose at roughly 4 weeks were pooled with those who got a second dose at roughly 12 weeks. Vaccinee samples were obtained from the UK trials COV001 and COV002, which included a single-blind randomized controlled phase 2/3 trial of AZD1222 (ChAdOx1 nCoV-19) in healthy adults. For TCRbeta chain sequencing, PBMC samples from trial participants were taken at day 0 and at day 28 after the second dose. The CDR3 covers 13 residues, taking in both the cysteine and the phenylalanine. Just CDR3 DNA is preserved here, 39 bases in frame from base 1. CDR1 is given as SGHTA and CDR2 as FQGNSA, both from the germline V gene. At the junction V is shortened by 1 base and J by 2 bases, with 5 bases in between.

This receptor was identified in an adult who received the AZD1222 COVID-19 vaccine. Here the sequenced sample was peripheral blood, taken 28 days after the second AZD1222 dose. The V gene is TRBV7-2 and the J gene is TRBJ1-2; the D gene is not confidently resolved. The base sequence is TGTGCCAGCAGCTTAGACCACAACTATGGCTACACCTTC. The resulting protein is CASSLDHNYGYTF.